The next 27 T cell receptor beta chains were all read from a single sample in a study of T cells after yellow fever vaccination (dated 2019 in TCRdb). In light of the paper, this sample's treatment or condition label describes: live attenuated yellow fever vaccine strain. Library generation was performed with 5' RACE. TCRdb shows the sequencer as Illumina NovaSeq 6000. TCRdb reran the public reads through fastp at Q25 and MiXCR, keeping productive beta chains. Rows with a matching CDR3 protein are joined into one entry that keeps the most common DNA and genes. For this sample the table gives a few hundred thousand distinct CDR3 sequences, of which 3.5% to 4.5% were detected only once. The ten top clones hold less than 20% of the sample. Here the sequenced sample was PBMCs, taken 15 days after the yellow fever booster vaccination. The receptors shown here come from a man in his late teens or twenties who received the YFV17D yellow fever vaccine.

This clonotype was recorded many times. The V gene is TRBV7-2, the J gene TRBJ2-3; a possible D gene is TRBD2 (7 bases). Trimming took 7 bases from V and 2 from J, leaving 16 bases between them. The CDR3 has 15 amino acids. Germline assignment: CDR1 SGHTA and CDR2 FQGNSA. CDR3 region: CASNPRGGNTDTQYF. CDR3 sequence (DNA): TGTGCCAGCAACCCGAGGGGGGGAAACACAGATACGCAGTATTTT.

This clonotype was seen a handful of times. The chain links TRBV5-1 to TRBJ2-1; the D call may be TRBD1 or TRBD2 (6 bases each). V lost 7 bases to trimming and J lost 8 bases, with 19 bases between them. This CDR3 is 14 amino acids long. Germline CDR1 is SGHRS and CDR2 is YFSETQ. The chain's CDR3 is CASGKGGFFDEQFF. The CDR3 nucleotides are TGCGCCAGCGGGAAGGGGGGTTTCTTCGATGAGCAGTTCTTC.

This clonotype came up a few times. V gene TRBV4-1 combines with J gene TRBJ2-1, with TRBD1 identical over 8 bases. This CDR3 is built from 14 residues. Germline loops: CDR1 MGHRA, CDR2 YSYEKL. The ends lost 3 bases at V and 7 bases at J; junction bases unmatched: 5. This chain's CDR3 is CASSQFRGHNEQFF. For the CDR3, the DNA is TGCGCCAGCAGCCAGTTCAGGGGGCATAATGAGCAGTTCTTC.

The chain is built from TRBV9 and TRBJ1-2, with D perhaps matching TRBD1 (6 bases). The CDR3 length is 16 residues. The V gene's germline CDR1 is SGDLS and CDR2 YYNGEE. V was shortened by 3 bases and J by 3 bases, with 18 bases between the two germline ends. The CDR3 DNA reads as TGTGCCAGCAGCGGTGACCTGGGCAGGGGCTACTATGGCTACACCTTC. Translation: CASSGDLGRGYYGYTF.

This clonotype was recorded a few times. The V gene is TRBV11-2, the J gene TRBJ1-2, with TRBD1 matching over 9 bases. This CDR3 spans 15 amino acids. Germline CDR1 SGHAT, CDR2 FQNNGV. V was clipped by 5 bases and J by 8 bases; unmatched bases: 12. CDR3 protein: CASSTYRDRAPGYTF. For the CDR3, the DNA is TGTGCCAGCAGCACTTACCGGGACAGGGCCCCCGGCTACACCTTC.

This clonotype was detected many times. The chain combines TRBV7-9 with TRBJ2-1; D gene uncertain. V lost 3 bases and J 8 bases, leaving 5 bases between the germline ends. This CDR3 has 11 amino acids. In germline, CDR1 is SEHNR, CDR2 FQNEAQ (reference sequence). CDR3 bases: TGTGCCAGCAGCTTGACCCATGAGCAGTTCTTC. The encoded protein is CASSLTHEQFF.

The sample holds a few counts of this clonotype. This chain links TRBV19 with TRBJ2-5; weak D call: TRBD1 (6 bases). The CDR3 is 15 amino acids. Trimming took 6 bases from V and 0 from J, leaving 14 bases between them. The germline V gene has CDR1 LNHDA and CDR2 SQIVND (reference sequence). This chain's CDR3 is CASSPRDNYQETQYF. CDR3 DNA: TGTGCCAGTAGCCCCCGGGACAACTACCAAGAGACCCAGTACTTC. The full variable domain, in which reference TRBV19 and TRBJ2-5 provide the parts outside the CDR3, is DGGITQSPKYLFRKEGQNVTLSCEQNLNHDAMYWYRQDPGQGLRLIYYSQIVNDFQKGDIAEGYSVSREKKESFPLTVTSAQKNPTAFYLCASSPRDNYQETQYFGPGTRLLVL.

V and J are TRBV7-6 and TRBJ1-2, with D unclear. CDR1 is SGHVS, CDR2 FNYEAQ, per germline. Trimming removed 2 bases from V and 10 bases from J, with 14 bases in between. This CDR3 region has 13 residues. DNA for the CDR3: TGTGCCAGCAGCTTATCCGGGGAAGGCGTCTACACCTTC. Its protein product is CASSLSGEGVYTF.

In its sample, this clonotype was seen many times. The chain carries TRBV20-1 and TRBJ1-6; the D is unclear. Germline-derived CDR1 and CDR2 are DFQATT and SNEGSKA (reference sequence). CDR3 length equals 13 residues. V lost 3 bases, J lost 9 bases, and 12 bases lay in between. CDR3 bases: TGCAGTGCTAGCCGAGAGACCACTTCACCCCTCCACTTT. Protein product: CSASRETTSPLHF.

This clonotype has ten or more counts. The chain carries TRBV23-1 and TRBJ2-2, with 8 bases matching TRBD1. TRBV23-1 is an open reading frame, and its role is uncertain. The V segment lost 0 bases and the J segment 6 bases; nucleotides outside the gene matches: 6. This CDR3 contains 16 residues. The CDR3 is CASSQSGTGGPGELFF. CDR3 bases: TGCGCCAGCAGTCAATCCGGGACAGGCGGACCCGGGGAGCTGTTTTTT.

This chain uses TRBV25-1 with TRBJ1-2; the D gene is possibly TRBD1 (5 bases). CDR3 length: 14 amino acids. Trimming pared 3 bases from V and 8 bases from J, leaving 16 bases between. The germline V gene encodes CDR1 MGHDK and CDR2 SYGVNS. CDR3 sequence (DNA): TGTGCCAGCAGTGACCCCGGACGGGGGGACGGCTACACCTTC. Translated: CASSDPGRGDGYTF.

This clonotype was recorded many times. CDR3 in amino acids: CASSYSGGGYETQYF. The DNA of the CDR3 is TGTGCCAGCAGTTACTCGGGCGGGGGTTATGAGACCCAGTACTTC. The chain combines TRBV6-5 with TRBJ2-5; 7 bases align to TRBD2. CDR1 MNHEY and CDR2 SVGAGI come from the germline V gene. The CDR3 has 15 amino acids. Trimming cost V 0 bases and J 5 bases; bases outside gene matches: 6.

The chain has TRBV5-1 and TRBJ2-3; 12 nucleotides agree with TRBD1. J was trimmed by 2 bases and V by 7 bases; bases with no gene match: 5. This CDR3 has 15 amino acids. From germline, CDR1 is SGHRS and CDR2 YFSETQ. CDR3 nucleotide sequence: TGCGCCAGCGCCGGGACAGGGGGCTTCACAGATACGCAGTATTTT. As protein: CASAGTGGFTDTQYF.

This clonotype was seen only a few times. J is TRBJ1-1 and V is TRBV9, with D hard to call. The CDR3 is 13 amino acids. V was shortened by 2 bases and J by 3 bases, with 8 bases between the two germline ends. Germline CDR1 reads SGDLS; CDR2 reads YYNGEE. The CDR3 DNA sequence: TGTGCCAGCAGCGTGTATAAGGACACTGAAGCTTTCTTT. This gives the protein CASSVYKDTEAFF.

This clonotype has only a few counts. The chain carries TRBV3-1 and TRBJ2-7; TRBD1 agrees at 10 bases. This CDR3 comprises 14 residues. Germline-derived CDR1 and CDR2 are LGHDT and YNNKEL (reference sequence). V lost 2 bases and J lost 5; bases outside the gene matches: 3. The CDR3 DNA reads as TGTGCCAGCAGCCAACTAGGACAGGGGGACGAGCAGTACTTC. Amino acid sequence: CASSQLGQGDEQYF.

This clonotype came up a few times. The chain recombines TRBV20-1 with TRBJ2-7; 8 positions agree with TRBD1. The junction had 12 bases not matched to a gene; V was cut back by 6 bases and J by 5 bases. CDR1 is DFQATT and CDR2 is SNEGSKA in the germline V gene (reference sequence). The CDR3 loop spans 14 amino acids. The CDR3 loop is CSAGPPAGGHEQYV. The CDR3 DNA is TGCAGTGCGGGACCCCCGGCAGGGGGCCACGAGCAGTACGTC.

This clonotype was counted at least ten times. The V call is TRBV6-1, the J call TRBJ1-2; 7 bases line up with TRBD1. The CDR3 has 17 residues. After removal of 1 base from V and 7 bases from J, the junction contained 15 bases not matched to a gene. CDR1 is MNHNS, CDR2 SASEGT, per germline. The DNA of the CDR3 is TGTGCCAGCAGTGAAGACTTTACCCCCCGAGGGGGCCCTGGCTACACCTTC. Residues: CASSEDFTPRGGPGYTF.

This clonotype was seen a few times. The chain combines TRBV4-3 with TRBJ2-3, with 8 bases aligning to TRBD2. Germline-derived CDR1 and CDR2 are LGHNA and YSLEER. The CDR3 length is 16 residues. Germline trimming cut 0 bases from V and 3 bases from J; bases unmatched to any gene: 5. Here the CDR3 reads CASSQDAVAGTDTQYF. CDR3 in DNA: TGCGCCAGCAGCCAAGACGCGGTAGCGGGGACAGATACGCAGTATTTT.

Many counts were recorded for this clonotype. V is TRBV20-1 and J is TRBJ2-7; D remains ambiguous. CDR3 length: 16 amino acids. Germline CDR1 reads DFQATT; CDR2 reads SNEGSKA (reference sequence). The CDR3 protein is CSARDTLPSPIYEQYV. As DNA, the CDR3 is TGCAGTGCTCGAGACACGCTGCCCTCCCCTATATACGAGCAGTACGTC.

This clonotype was picked up a small number of times. One end of the junction fails to match germline, which may point to a read error. This chain connects TRBV19 to TRBJ2-2, with D hard to call. The CDR3 runs 11 residues. The V gene's germline CDR1 is LNHDA and CDR2 SQIVND (reference sequence). For the CDR3, the DNA is TGTGCTAGTACGACCACCGGGGAGCTGTTTTTT. This sequence encodes CASTTTGELFF.

V gene TRBV7-9 combines with J gene TRBJ1-1, with D possibly TRBD1 on 6 matching bases. CDR1 SEHNR and CDR2 FQNEAQ come from the germline V gene (reference sequence). The V gene lost 10 bases and the J gene lost 5 bases, with 17 bases spanning the gap. This CDR3 comprises 13 residues. The CDR3 DNA reads TGTGCCACCCCCAGGACAGCTGATACTGAAGCTTTCTTT. Its protein product is CATPRTADTEAFF.

This clonotype showed up many times. The chain employs TRBV3-1 and TRBJ2-1; 8 positions agree with TRBD1. The CDR3 is 14 amino acids. V shed 2 bases and J 7 bases; nucleotides not matched to a gene: 4. The V gene's germline CDR1 is LGHDT and CDR2 YNNKEL (reference sequence). Written as DNA, the CDR3 is TGTGCCAGCAGCCAAACAGGGGGATGGAATGAGCAGTTCTTC. Encoded protein: CASSQTGGWNEQFF.

This clonotype was detected many times. The chain uses TRBV20-1 and TRBJ2-6; TRBD2 matches at 9 bases. Trimming cost V 6 bases and J 0 bases; bases outside gene matches: 6. Per germline, CDR1 DFQATT and CDR2 SNEGSKA (reference sequence). This CDR3 comprises 16 residues. The CDR3: CSALSSGASGANVLTF. The CDR3 nucleotides read TGCAGTGCCCTCTCTAGCGGGGCCTCTGGGGCCAACGTCCTGACTTTC.

This clonotype was detected ten times or more. The chain links TRBV10-2 to TRBJ2-3; D uncertain. The V end was cut by 2 bases, the J end by 6 bases, with 3 bases between. This CDR3 has 11 residues. Germline-derived CDR1 and CDR2 are WSHSY and SAAADI. As DNA, the CDR3 is TGCGCCAGCAGTGAGAGGGATACGCAGTATTTT. Protein: CASSERDTQYF.

This clonotype was counted many times. This sequence joins TRBV29-1 and TRBJ2-5; 11 nucleotides align to TRBD2. This CDR3 has 15 residues. With 3 bases clipped from V and 5 bases from J, the junction kept 8 bases outside the gene matches. CDR1 is SQVTM, CDR2 ANQGSEA, per germline. The CDR3 is CSVELTSGGRETQYF. Written as DNA, the CDR3 is TGCAGCGTTGAGCTAACTAGCGGGGGCAGGGAGACCCAGTACTTC.

This clonotype was seen only a few times. V is TRBV7-2 and J is TRBJ1-3; the D is unclear. Germline values: CDR1 SGHTA, CDR2 FQGNSA. V was trimmed by 0 bases and J by 4 bases, leaving 10 bases between them. The CDR3 is made up of 15 amino acids. The CDR3: CASSLAGIVGNTIYF. The CDR3 DNA reads TGTGCCAGCAGCTTAGCAGGGATTGTGGGAAACACCATATATTTT. Full variable domain (remainder filled in from reference TRBV7-2 and TRBJ1-3): GAGVSQSPSNKVTEKGKDVELRCDPISGHTALYWYRQSLGQGLEFLIYFQGNSAPDKSGLPSDRFSAERTGGSVSTLTIQRTQQEDSAVYLCASSLAGIVGNTIYFGEGSWLTVV.

The chain couples TRBV7-2 to TRBJ2-7; D might be TRBD1 (5 bases). The V end lost 1 base, the J end lost 3 bases, and 22 bases lay between the germline ends. Germline CDR1 reads SGHTA; CDR2 reads FQGNSA. The CDR3 is made up of 18 amino acids. The CDR3 spells CASSLGATAIRIDYEQYF. The CDR3 coding sequence is TGTGCCAGCAGCTTAGGTGCGACAGCCATAAGAATCGACTACGAGCAGTACTTC.